The 19 T cell receptor beta chains in this list originate from one sample, sequenced in a study of cytomegalovirus exposure and HLA in healthy donors. Sequencing was performed with immunoSEQ multiplex PCR; in TCRdb, only in-frame clones are kept and a portion is missing. The sample includes 110,000 to 150,000 clones, roughly 93% of them seen just once. The specimen was PBMCs. All receptors derive from a young man in good health and CMV-seropositive.

This chain joins TRBV4-1 and TRBJ2-3; the D gene is possibly TRBD2 (6 bases). Germline V gene data show CDR1 as MGHRA and CDR2 as YSYEKL. This CDR3 is 15 amino acids long. V was shortened by 0 bases and J by 7 bases, with 14 bases between the two germline ends. As DNA, the CDR3 is TGCGCCAGCAGCCAAGACCGGGATAGCGGCTATACGCAGTATTTT. Translation: CASSQDRDSGYTQYF.

This chain connects TRBV30 to TRBJ1-5, with D perhaps matching TRBD1 (6 bases). Trimming cost V 1 base and J 3 bases, with 7 bases left between them. Germline CDR1 and CDR2: GTSNPN and SVGIG (reference sequence). This CDR3 is 13 amino acids long. This chain's CDR3 is CAWSDRDNQPQHF. The CDR3 nucleotides read TGTGCCTGGAGTGACAGGGACAATCAGCCCCAGCATTTT.

The chain joins TRBV9 to TRBJ1-3; D gene ambiguous. Germline loops: CDR1 SGDLS, CDR2 YYNGEE. V was pared by 0 bases and J by 0 bases, with 10 bases between. The CDR3 consists of 16 residues. For the CDR3, the DNA is TGTGCCAGCAGCGTAGCGGACGGGAGCTCTGGAAACACCATATATTTT. It codes for CASSVADGSSGNTIYF.

The chain links TRBV10-3 to TRBJ2-4; D is perhaps TRBD2 (6 bases). CDR1 and CDR2 (germline): ENHRY, SYGVKD. Trimming pared 6 bases from V and 3 bases from J, leaving 21 bases between. The CDR3 has 17 amino acids. The CDR3 DNA reads TGTGCCATCAGGGGGAACAAGAACGGGGGAGTCAAAAACATTCAGTACTTC. This gives the protein CAIRGNKNGGVKNIQYF.

CDR3 in amino acids: CASSTSGTSGYEQYF. CDR3 nucleotides: TGTGCCAGCAGTACGTCCGGGACTAGCGGCTACGAGCAGTACTTC. The V call is TRBV28, the J call TRBJ2-7; 11 positions agree with TRBD2. CDR1 and CDR2 from the germline V gene are MDHEN and SYDVKM. The CDR3 spans 15 residues. V was clipped by 5 bases and J by 3 bases; unmatched bases: 6.

This rearrangement joins TRBV21-1 to TRBJ2-5; the listed D gene, TRBD1, was not tested against the DNA. TRBV21-1 is labeled a pseudogene. This CDR3 region has 15 residues. The CDR3 loop is CARETWGGCPQTQYF. The CDR3 DNA sequence: TGTGCCAGAGAGACTTGGGGCGGTTGTCCCCAGACCCAGTACTTC.

The V call is TRBV19, the J call TRBJ1-1; 7 bases are a match to TRBD1. The V gene's germline CDR1 is LNHDA and CDR2 SQIVND (reference sequence). V dropped 6 bases and J dropped 1; count of bases not matched to a gene: 5. This CDR3 has 14 amino acids. The CDR3 coding sequence is TGTGCCAGTAGAAAACAGGGGCCGAACACTGAAGCTTTCTTT. Its protein is CASRKQGPNTEAFF.

The genes are TRBV9 and TRBJ1-5; tentatively, D is TRBD1 (6 bases). With 1 base removed from V and 6 bases from J, the gap between germline ends came to 11 bases. The germline gives CDR1 SGDLS, CDR2 YYNGEE. CDR3 length equals 14 residues. The CDR3 reads CASSVPEQGQPQHF. CDR3 in DNA: TGTGCCAGCAGCGTACCTGAACAGGGTCAGCCCCAGCATTTT. Combining the CDR3 with reference TRBV9 and TRBJ1-5 gives the whole variable domain DSGVTQTPKHLITATGQRVTLRCSPRSGDLSVYWYQQSLDQGLQFLIQYYNGEERAKGNILERFSAQQFPDLHSELNLSSLELGDSALYFCASSVPEQGQPQHFGDGTRLSIL.

The chain is built from TRBV10-3 and TRBJ2-7; D possibly corresponds to TRBD2 (5 bases). Deletions cut 6 bases from V and 6 bases from J, with 15 bases between. Per germline, CDR1 ENHRY and CDR2 SYGVKD. The CDR3 is 13 amino acids. This CDR3 reads CAIRAELRREQYF. The CDR3, as DNA: TGTGCCATCAGAGCGGAACTAAGACGCGAGCAGTACTTC.

V usage is TRBV6-5 and J usage is TRBJ2-1, with 7 nucleotides matching TRBD2. Germline V CDR1 and CDR2: MNHEY, SVGAGI. V was clipped by 5 bases and J by 8 bases; unmatched bases: 0. The CDR3 consists of 11 residues. The CDR3 DNA is TGTGCCAGCAGTGCGGGAGATGAGCAGTTCTTC. Protein: CASSAGDEQFF.

The J gene is TRBJ1-4, the V gene TRBV28, with TRBD1 matching over 7 bases. The CDR3 length is 15 residues. V shed 5 bases, J shed 4 bases, and the junction held 7 bases outside the gene matches. Germline V gene lookup returns CDR1 MDHEN and CDR2 SYDVKM. CDR3 DNA: TGTGCCAGCAGTCCCGAGACAGGGAATAATGAAAAACTGTTTTTT. Its translation is CASSPETGNNEKLFF.

The genes are TRBV9 and TRBJ2-1, with TRBD2 matching over 7 bases. Germline trimming cut 3 bases from V and 8 bases from J; bases unmatched to any gene: 8. The CDR3 is 14 residues long. Looked up from germline, CDR1 is SGDLS and CDR2 is YYNGEE. CDR3 region: CASSASGGGDEQFF. In DNA, the CDR3 is TGTGCCAGCAGCGCATCGGGAGGCGGAGATGAGCAGTTCTTC. Full variable domain (missing parts from reference TRBV9 and TRBJ2-1): DSGVTQTPKHLITATGQRVTLRCSPRSGDLSVYWYQQSLDQGLQFLIQYYNGEERAKGNILERFSAQQFPDLHSELNLSSLELGDSALYFCASSASGGGDEQFFGPGTRLTVL.

The J gene is TRBJ2-4, the V gene TRBV28; 8 nucleotides align to TRBD2. V lost 6 bases, J lost 3 bases, and 7 bases stayed unmatched. Germline CDR1 reads MDHEN; CDR2 reads SYDVKM. This CDR3 is built from 15 residues. The CDR3 sequence: CASSHNSGNKNIQYF. The CDR3 region has the DNA TGTGCCAGCAGCCATAATAGCGGGAACAAAAACATTCAGTACTTC.

The genes are TRBV7-2 and TRBJ2-7, with 7 bases lining up with TRBD1. CDR3 length: 15 residues. The ends lost 2 bases at V and 2 bases at J; junction bases unmatched: 6. Looked up from germline, CDR1 is SGHTA and CDR2 is FQGNSA. The CDR3: CASSLLDRSTYEQYF. The CDR3 region has the DNA TGTGCCAGCAGCTTATTGGACAGGTCGACCTACGAGCAGTACTTC. The full variable domain, with the rest looked up from reference TRBV7-2 and TRBJ2-7, is GAGVSQSPSNKVTEKGKDVELRCDPISGHTALYWYRQSLGQGLEFLIYFQGNSAPDKSGLPSDRFSAERTGGSVSTLTIQRTQQEDSAVYLCASSLLDRSTYEQYFGPGTRLTVT.

The rearrangement uses TRBV2 and TRBJ1-5; D remains unclear. V lost 7 bases and J lost 1, with 17 bases in between. Germline V gene data show CDR1 as SNHLY and CDR2 as FYNNEI. The CDR3 runs 16 residues. DNA for the CDR3: TGTGCCAGCACCGAGTCGGAGCTTCTAAGCAATCAGCCCCAGCATTTT. Its protein product is CASTESELLSNQPQHF.

This rearrangement joins TRBV2 to TRBJ1-5, with 10 nucleotides matching TRBD1. CDR1 and CDR2 (germline): SNHLY, FYNNEI. This CDR3 region has 16 residues. V trimming: 9 bases; J trimming: 1 base; junction bases outside the gene matches: 9. CDR3 nucleotide sequence: TGTGCCAGTAAAGACAGGGGGCTCTCAAGCAATCAGCCCCAGCATTTT. Protein: CASKDRGLSSNQPQHF.

There are a few counts of this clone. The J gene is TRBJ2-5, the V gene TRBV20-1; D may be TRBD2 (5 bases). This CDR3 contains 11 residues. Germline CDR1 and CDR2: DFQATT and SNEGSKA (reference sequence). The DNA of the CDR3 is TGCACCGGGGAAGGCCAAGAGACCCAGTACTTC. This encodes CTGEGQETQYF.

The CDR3 coding sequence is TGTGCCAGCTTGGGACTAGCGGAACACGAGCAGTACTTC. Protein product: CASLGLAEHEQYF. The J gene is TRBJ2-7, the V gene TRBV7-9, with 11 positions matching TRBD2. The CDR3 is 13 amino acids. V dropped 8 bases and J dropped 5; count of bases not matched to a gene: 5. The germline CDR1 and CDR2 sequences are SEHNR and FQNEAQ (reference sequence).

The chain employs TRBV28 and TRBJ2-3, with D perhaps TRBD2 (5 bases). The CDR3 is made up of 16 amino acids. Trimming removed 4 bases at V and 4 bases at J, with 18 bases between. Germline-derived CDR1 and CDR2 are MDHEN and SYDVKM. For the CDR3, the DNA is TGTGCCAGCAGTTCGATAGCGACGAGGCCGGCAGATACGCAGTATTTT. This gives the protein CASSSIATRPADTQYF.